One sample yielded the 16 T cell receptor beta chains listed below, sequenced in a study of T cell responses to AZD1222 COVID-19 vaccine (dated by TCRdb to the early 2020s). The library was built by means of the immunoSEQ multiplex PCR assay. Entries here come from immuneACCESS through TCRdb and include only in-frame sequences with V and J called. Some clones fail to appear in such tables; in the studies checked, an unresolved V gene covers under half of the shortfall, and the cause of the remainder is unknown. The sample table shows under 150,000 clones, and just under 95% are seen once. The ten biggest clones cover roughly 5% of the sample. Per the publication, the time point label means: baseline before first vaccination. The material was peripheral blood, obtained on day 0 of AZD1222 vaccination. The receptor source for this set is an adult in good health.

The J gene is TRBJ1-5, the V gene TRBV6-6; TRBD1 matches at 7 bases. Germline lookup yields CDR1 MNHNY and CDR2 SVGAGI (reference sequence). The CDR3 is 16 residues long. V was pared by 7 bases and J by 2 bases, with 11 bases of the junction left unmatched. In DNA form, the CDR3 reads TGTGCCAGCATTGGGAAGACAGGGAGCGGCAATCAGCCCCAGCATTTT. Translating it yields CASIGKTGSGNQPQHF.

Concerning this clone itself: The sample contains more than one DNA sequence encoding this CDR3. The chain has TRBV7-2 and TRBJ2-1; possible D gene TRBD2, 5 bases. V lost 0 bases to trimming and J lost 5 bases, with 5 bases between them. Germline V gene data show CDR1 as SGHTA and CDR2 as FQGNSA. This CDR3 region has 13 residues. DNA for the CDR3: TGTGCCAGCAGCTTAGCGCGGGACAATGAGCAGTTCTTC. Amino acid sequence: CASSLARDNEQFF.

The chain carries TRBV6-5 and TRBJ2-5; possibly TRBD1 or TRBD2 for D (5 bases each). CDR3 length equals 15 residues. Germline CDR1 is MNHEY and CDR2 is SVGAGI. V lost 4 bases and J lost 2, with 14 bases in between. Here the CDR3 DNA reads TGTGCCAGCAGTTTGGGACGACCCGAACAAGAGACCCAGTACTTC. Its protein is CASSLGRPEQETQYF.

J is TRBJ1-2 and V is TRBV15; perhaps TRBD1 as D (5 bases). Trimming took off 0 bases at V and 4 bases at J, with 12 bases between the two ends. CDR3 size: 15 residues. The germline CDR1 and CDR2 sequences are LNHNV and YYDKDF (reference sequence). CDR3 protein: CATSREKGLTYGYTF. The CDR3 DNA is TGTGCCACCAGCAGAGAAAAGGGACTCACCTATGGCTACACCTTC.

The genes are TRBV6-4 and TRBJ2-3, with 10 positions matching TRBD2. There are 15 residues in the CDR3. Trimming took 3 bases from V and 8 from J; bases not matched to a gene: 8. Germline V gives CDR1 MRHNA, CDR2 SNTAGT. For the CDR3, the DNA is TGTGCCAGCAGTGAGACTAGCGGGCACAGGGGTACGCAGTATTTT. It is translated as CASSETSGHRGTQYF.

J is TRBJ1-5 and V is TRBV6-5; D unclear. Germline V gene data show CDR1 as MNHEY and CDR2 as SVGAGI. This CDR3 spans 12 amino acids. Trimming removed 10 bases from V and 1 base from J, with 8 bases in between. In nucleotides, the CDR3 is TGTGCCACAACGGGAAGCAATCAGCCCCAGCATTTT. Residues: CATTGSNQPQHF.

The chain couples TRBV5-5 to TRBJ1-5; the D is unclear. The V gene's germline CDR1 is SGHKS and CDR2 YYEKEE (reference sequence). The V and J ends lost 0 bases and 0 bases respectively, with 10 bases between them. The CDR3 is 16 amino acids. DNA for the CDR3: TGTGCCAGCAGCTTGGTAGTCGGGAATAGCAATCAGCCCCAGCATTTT. It encodes CASSLVVGNSNQPQHF.

The rearrangement uses TRBV6-6 and TRBJ2-5; D possibly uses TRBD1 or TRBD2 (6 bases each). There are 16 residues in the CDR3. CDR1 is MNHNY, CDR2 SVGAGI, per germline (reference sequence). V was trimmed by 6 bases and J by 5 bases, leaving 22 bases between them. The chain's CDR3 is CASSGGRALTGETQYF. Written as DNA, the CDR3 is TGTGCCAGCAGCGGGGGCAGGGCGCTAACGGGGGAGACCCAGTACTTC.

The V and J genes are TRBV18 and TRBJ1-2; D possibly corresponds to TRBD1 (5 bases). Trimming left V 3 bases short and J 0 bases short, with 11 bases between. The germline V gene has CDR1 KGHSH and CDR2 LQKENI. The CDR3 loop spans 15 amino acids. The CDR3 region is CASSPSGITNYGYTF. The CDR3 nucleotides read TGTGCCAGCTCACCCTCAGGGATTACTAACTATGGCTACACCTTC.

CDR3 in DNA: TGTGCCAGCAGAACCCGGAGGACCACCTACGAGCAGTACTTC. Its translation: CASRTRRTTYEQYF. The chain employs TRBV6-5 and TRBJ2-7, with D possibly matching TRBD2 (5 bases). The V gene lost 6 bases and the J gene lost 2 bases, with 14 bases spanning the gap. Per germline, CDR1 MNHEY and CDR2 SVGAGI. The CDR3 sequence is 14 residues long.

V usage is TRBV2 and J usage is TRBJ1-1, with a possible D match to TRBD1 (6 bases). Trimming removed 3 bases from V and 1 base from J, with 18 bases in between. Looked up from germline, CDR1 is SNHLY and CDR2 is FYNNEI. There are 17 residues in the CDR3. As DNA, the CDR3 is TGTGCCAGCAGTGATCTAGGGCAGGGGACCTCGAACACTGAAGCTTTCTTT. Translation: CASSDLGQGTSNTEAFF.

The chain recombines TRBV30 with TRBJ2-7; TRBD1 agrees at 8 bases. The germline V gene has CDR1 GTSNPN and CDR2 SVGIG (reference sequence). The trim removed 0 bases at V and 7 bases at J, leaving 14 bases unmatched. The CDR3 length is 16 residues. The CDR3 sequence: CAWSVAFQGAVREQYF. The CDR3 bases are TGTGCCTGGAGTGTAGCGTTCCAGGGGGCCGTAAGGGAGCAGTACTTC.

The rearrangement joins TRBV10-3 to TRBJ2-5; 13 positions match TRBD2. V was clipped by 8 bases and J by 5 bases; unmatched bases: 11. The CDR3 has 16 amino acids. Germline CDR1 is ENHRY and CDR2 is SYGVKD. CDR3 DNA sequence: TGTGCCATCGCACCTCGGACTAGCGGGGGCCGGGAGACCCAGTACTTC. Amino acid sequence: CAIAPRTSGGRETQYF.

The V call is TRBV5-4, the J call TRBJ2-1; 8 bases align to TRBD2. From germline, CDR1 is SGHNT and CDR2 YYREEE (reference sequence). This CDR3 comprises 16 residues. V trimming: 4 bases; J trimming: 8 bases; junction bases outside the gene matches: 14. The CDR3 bases are TGTGCCAGCAGCCTGAACACCGGGACTAGGATGCATGAGCAGTTCTTC. Protein product: CASSLNTGTRMHEQFF.

V and J are TRBV18 and TRBJ2-5; the match to TRBD2 covers 13 bases. V was pared by 5 bases and J by 4 bases, with 10 bases of the junction left unmatched. CDR1 and CDR2 from the germline V gene are KGHSH and LQKENI. CDR3 length: 17 residues. The CDR3 loop is CASSSVRGLAGAETQYF. The CDR3 bases are TGTGCCAGCTCAAGTGTAAGAGGACTAGCGGGAGCAGAGACCCAGTACTTC.

The rearrangement links TRBV21-1 to TRBJ2-7; TRBD2, the table's D call, was not compared with the DNA. TRBV21-1 is given as a pseudogene. The CDR3 sequence is 14 residues long. CDR3 amino acids: CASSGPGKYYEQYF. The CDR3, as DNA: TGTGCCAGCAGTGGCCCCGGGAAGTACTACGAGCAGTACTTC.